The 25 T cell receptor beta chains given below trace back to one sample, sequenced in a study of T-cell reconstitution after alpha-beta-depleted transplantation in children. TCRbeta library construction was performed incorporating unique molecular identifiers. TCRdb called the PCR reads again in MiXCR, with one record for every CDR3 protein. The sample records 700,000 to 950,000 distinct CDR3 sequences, 15% to 20% being singletons. The sample was PBMCs, mostly from graft donor cells, taken 360 days after TCRalphabeta/CD19-depleted stem cell transplant. These receptors came from a male patient aged 10 to 17 who had a stem cell transplant for acute lymphoblastic leukemia, so the T cells may come from the graft donor.

This clonotype came up a few times. The CDR3 region is CAISELETGGHEQYF. In DNA, the CDR3 is TGTGCCATCAGTGAGCTTGAGACAGGGGGCCACGAGCAGTACTTC. The chain is built from TRBV10-3 and TRBJ2-7; 10 nucleotides align to TRBD1. The V gene's germline CDR1 is ENHRY and CDR2 SYGVKD. There are 15 residues in the CDR3. J was trimmed by 5 bases and V by 2 bases; bases with no gene match: 6.

The chain recombines TRBV11-2 with TRBJ2-1, with D perhaps assigned TRBD1 or TRBD2 (5 bases each). Germline V gene sequence: CDR1 SGHAT, CDR2 FQNNGV. This CDR3 region has 14 residues. V dropped 3 bases and J dropped 6 bases, with 12 bases sitting between them. The CDR3 DNA reads as TGTGCCAGCAGCTTTGAGCGAGGGGTCAATGAGCAGTTCTTC. Translated, it gives CASSFERGVNEQFF. Complete variable domain (other parts from reference TRBV11-2 and TRBJ2-1): EAGVAQSPRYKIIEKRQSVAFWCNPISGHATLYWYQQILGQGPKLLIQFQNNGVVDDSQLPKDRFSAERLKGVDSTLKIQPAKLEDSAVYLCASSFERGVNEQFFGPGTRLTVL.

This clonotype was seen a handful of times. The rearrangement uses TRBV10-3 and TRBJ2-7; D is possibly TRBD1 (6 bases). Germline V lookup: CDR1 ENHRY, CDR2 SYGVKD. The CDR3 runs to 16 residues. The V and J ends lost 0 bases and 6 bases respectively, with 18 bases between them. For the CDR3, the DNA is TGTGCCATCAGTGAGTCGAAGGGCAGGGGTGCCCGCGAGCAGTACTTC. Translation: CAISESKGRGAREQYF.

This chain connects TRBV7-2 to TRBJ2-3; D unclear. V lost 1 base and J lost 4, with 9 bases in between. The CDR3 loop spans 14 amino acids. The germline V gene encodes CDR1 SGHTA and CDR2 FQGNSA. For the CDR3, the DNA is TGTGCCAGCAGCTTAGGGTTTCGGGCAGATACGCAGTATTTT. Translation gives CASSLGFRADTQYF.

This chain links TRBV5-1 with TRBJ2-5; TRBD1 agrees at 7 bases. Germline V gene lookup returns CDR1 SGHRS and CDR2 YFSETQ. The CDR3 extends over 17 amino acids. Trimming removed 2 bases from V and 5 bases from J; junction bases left unmatched: 15. CDR3 DNA sequence: TGCGCCAGCAGCTTCGGGACAGATCTACTCTTTAAGGAGACCCAGTACTTC. Protein sequence: CASSFGTDLLFKETQYF.

The rearrangement uses TRBV12-3 or TRBV12-4 and TRBJ2-7; 9 nucleotides match TRBD2. CDR3 length equals 16 residues. The V and J ends lost 5 bases and 6 bases, in that order; junction bases with no gene match: 14. The CDR3 nucleotides read TGTGCCAGCAGTAGTGGAGCGGGAGGTTTAATCCGCGAGCAGTACTTC. Amino acids: CASSSGAGGLIREQYF.

The chain carries TRBV9 and TRBJ1-5, with D unresolved. The CDR3 is made up of 15 amino acids. V was trimmed by 0 bases and J by 3 bases, leaving 10 bases between them. Germline V gene data show CDR1 as SGDLS and CDR2 as YYNGEE. The CDR3, as DNA: TGTGCCAGCAGCGTAGGGCCCACCCTCAATCAGCCCCAGCATTTT. It specifies CASSVGPTLNQPQHF.

V gene TRBV4-1 combines with J gene TRBJ2-7; TRBD1 or TRBD2 may be the D gene (6 bases each). Trimming took off 7 bases at V and 6 bases at J, with 22 bases between the two ends. The CDR3 length is 15 residues. Germline V gene lookup returns CDR1 MGHRA and CDR2 YSYEKL. Here the CDR3 reads CASTTGEDSFSEQYF. The CDR3 DNA reads as TGCGCCAGCACCACCGGGGAGGACAGCTTCTCCGAGCAGTACTTC.

Comment on this clonotype: A clone one base away is much larger, so this may be a read error. The CDR3 end shows no conserved phenylalanine or tryptophan, and so a read error is likely. The chain employs TRBV11-3 and TRBJ2-1; D perhaps matches TRBD2 (5 bases). The V and J ends lost 5 bases and 6 bases respectively, with 14 bases between them. The germline CDR1 and CDR2 sequences are SGHNT and YENEEA. The length of the CDR3 is 14 residues. CDR3 residues: CASSQAGIFNEQFY. DNA of the CDR3: TGTGCCAGCAGCCAAGCCGGGATTTTCAATGAGCAGTTCTAC.

This clonotype turned up a few times. The genes are TRBV19 and TRBJ2-3, with 7 bases fitting TRBD2. In germline, CDR1 is LNHDA, CDR2 SQIVND (reference sequence). This CDR3 has 18 amino acids. J lost 3 bases, V lost 8 bases, and 20 bases had no gene match. The CDR3 DNA follows: TGTGCCAGTTCCCCTTGGGAGGGACCCCCGGCCCGGACAGATACGCAGTATTTT. Its translation: CASSPWEGPPARTDTQYF.

This clonotype was observed a few times. V and J are TRBV27 and TRBJ2-7; D perhaps matches TRBD2 (6 bases). CDR1 is MNHEY and CDR2 is SMNVEV in the germline V gene (reference sequence). Trimming took 7 bases from V and 3 from J, leaving 13 bases between them. This CDR3 is 13 amino acids long. CDR3 in DNA: TGTGCCAGCATCGGCGGGGTCCTCTACGAGCAGTACTTC. Translated, it gives CASIGGVLYEQYF.

The chain combines TRBV3-1 with TRBJ2-3, with 11 bases that match TRBD2. The CDR3 is made up of 16 amino acids. The germline gives CDR1 LGHDT, CDR2 YNNKEL (reference sequence). V gave up 4 bases and J gave up 3 bases; unmatched junction bases: 6. The CDR3 is CASSRRLAGKTDTQYF. The CDR3 DNA follows: TGTGCCAGCAGCCGCCGACTAGCGGGGAAAACAGATACGCAGTATTTT.

The chain joins TRBV4-1 to TRBJ2-5; 9 positions match TRBD1. The trim removed 3 bases at V and 2 bases at J, leaving 4 bases unmatched. CDR3 length equals 15 residues. The germline gives CDR1 MGHRA, CDR2 YSYEKL. CDR3: CASSHRDRGQETQYF. The DNA of the CDR3 is TGCGCCAGCAGCCACCGAGACAGGGGGCAAGAGACCCAGTACTTC.

The rearrangement uses TRBV6-4 and TRBJ2-1, with 9 nucleotides matching TRBD2. The CDR3 totals 17 residues. The germline V gene has CDR1 MRHNA and CDR2 SNTAGT. V lost 2 bases, J lost 0 bases, and 5 bases stayed unmatched. CDR3 sequence: CASSDPLLAGSYNEQFF. The CDR3 coding sequence is TGTGCCAGCAGTGACCCCTTACTAGCGGGCTCCTACAATGAGCAGTTCTTC.

This chain connects TRBV12-3 or TRBV12-4 to TRBJ1-1; D gene ambiguous. V dropped 0 bases and J dropped 1 base, with 9 bases sitting between them. This CDR3 comprises 15 residues. In DNA, the CDR3 is TGTGCCAGCAGTTTAGCCTCCAGGACGAACACTGAAGCTTTCTTT. It is translated as CASSLASRTNTEAFF.

This chain connects TRBV5-1 to TRBJ2-1; D is unresolved. This CDR3 contains 12 residues. Trimming cost V 1 base and J 8 bases, with 7 bases left between them. CDR1 is SGHRS, CDR2 YFSETQ, per germline. Written as DNA, the CDR3 is TGCGCCAGCAGCTTGAACCTAGATGAGCAGTTCTTC. Encoded protein: CASSLNLDEQFF.

This sequence joins TRBV11-2 and TRBJ2-1; D unclear. The V gene lost 3 bases and the J gene lost 7 bases, with 10 bases spanning the gap. The CDR3 spans 13 residues. CDR1 SGHAT and CDR2 FQNNGV come from the germline V gene. The chain's CDR3 is CASSFTLGNEQFF. The DNA for the CDR3 is TGTGCCAGCAGCTTTACCCTAGGGAATGAGCAGTTCTTC.

The V and J genes are TRBV7-9 and TRBJ2-7; perhaps TRBD1 as D (6 bases). CDR3 length: 17 amino acids. Germline V gene lookup returns CDR1 SEHNR and CDR2 FQNEAQ (reference sequence). V shed 4 bases and J shed 5 bases, with 24 bases lying between them. This CDR3 is CASSSNVWNRVADEQYF. The DNA for the CDR3 is TGTGCCAGCAGCTCAAATGTTTGGAACAGGGTGGCAGACGAGCAGTACTTC. The complete variable domain, with remaining parts taken from reference TRBV7-9 and TRBJ2-7, reads DTGVSQNPRHKITKRGQNVTFRCDPISEHNRLYWYRQTLGQGPEFLTYFQNEAQLEKSRLLSDRFSAERPKGSFSTLEIQRTEQGDSAMYLCASSSNVWNRVADEQYFGPGTRLTVT.

This clonotype was picked up a small number of times. The chain carries TRBV5-1 and TRBJ2-6, with TRBD1 matching over 7 bases. The ends lost 0 bases at V and 0 bases at J; junction bases unmatched: 6. CDR1 is SGHRS, CDR2 YFSETQ, per germline. The CDR3 loop spans 18 amino acids. The CDR3 bases are TGCGCCAGCAGCTTGGACAGGGGCTCTTTCTCTGGGGCCAACGTCCTGACTTTC. Translating it yields CASSLDRGSFSGANVLTF.

This clonotype was picked up a small number of times. This chain joins TRBV11-3 and TRBJ1-1; D unresolved. V was clipped by 5 bases and J by 3 bases, with 7 bases between them. This CDR3 region has 12 residues. Germline V CDR1 and CDR2: SGHNT, YENEEA. As DNA, the CDR3 is TGTGCCAGCAGCCGCGGTGACACTGAAGCTTTCTTT. Encoded protein: CASSRGDTEAFF. Filled out from reference TRBV11-3 and TRBJ1-1, the complete variable domain reads EAGVVQSPRYKIIEKKQPVAFWCNPISGHNTLYWYLQNLGQGPELLIRYENEEAVDDSQLPKDRFSAERLKGVDSTLKIQPAELGDSAVYLCASSRGDTEAFFGQGTRLTVV.

This chain joins TRBV7-8 and TRBJ1-5; 11 bases are a match to TRBD1. With 5 bases clipped from V and 0 bases from J, the junction kept 9 bases outside the gene matches. The CDR3 extends over 18 amino acids. Germline CDR1 is SGHVS and CDR2 is FQNEAQ. The CDR3 here is CASSPRDRGEYSNQPQHF. The DNA for the CDR3 is TGTGCCAGCAGCCCCCGGGACAGGGGGGAATATAGCAATCAGCCCCAGCATTTT.

This clonotype has at least ten counts. The V call is TRBV5-1, the J call TRBJ2-3; D assignment may be TRBD1 or TRBD2 (6 bases each). This CDR3 comprises 15 residues. Looked up from germline, CDR1 is SGHRS and CDR2 is YFSETQ. The V end lost 0 bases, the J end lost 2 bases, and 10 bases lay between the germline ends. Here the CDR3 DNA reads TGCGCCAGCAGCTTGGGAGGGGGGATCACAGATACGCAGTATTTT. This gives the protein CASSLGGGITDTQYF.

This clonotype was detected a few times. The chain links TRBV24-1 to TRBJ2-1; D possibly uses TRBD1 or TRBD2 (6 bases each). The V gene lost 0 bases and the J gene lost 7 bases, with 15 bases spanning the gap. Germline loops: CDR1 KGHDR, CDR2 SFDVKD. This CDR3 region has 16 residues. For the CDR3, the DNA is TGTGCCACCAGTGATTTGAGGGGGGACATTAGAAATGAGCAGTTCTTC. Amino acids: CATSDLRGDIRNEQFF.

This clonotype showed up just a few times. The chain carries TRBV27 and TRBJ2-7; 8 bases match TRBD2. Germline V lookup: CDR1 MNHEY, CDR2 SMNVEV (reference sequence). Trimming removed 3 bases from V and 3 bases from J; junction bases left unmatched: 10. The CDR3 contains 16 residues. CDR3: CASSFHSGASHYEQYF. The CDR3 DNA is TGTGCCAGCAGTTTCCATAGCGGGGCCTCGCACTACGAGCAGTACTTC.

This chain links TRBV15 with TRBJ2-2, with D hard to call. The CDR3 is 17 residues long. The V gene lost 2 bases and the J gene lost 0 bases, with 13 bases spanning the gap. Looked up from germline, CDR1 is LNHNV and CDR2 is YYDKDF (reference sequence). In nucleotides, the CDR3 is TGTGCCACCAGCAGACCCTCGGTCTGGGCGAACACCGGGGAGCTGTTTTTT. Amino acid sequence: CATSRPSVWANTGELFF.